These 7 T cell receptor beta chains were all obtained from the same sample, sequenced in a study of vaccination and CD4 T cells after COVID-19. With the Oncomine TCR Beta short-read assay, DNA from cultured CD4+ T cells was sequenced. The genomic DNA was obtained from cultured CD4+ T cells by extraction with the QIAamp micro DNA kit. TCRdb used MiXCR to reprocess the PCR reads, holding one entry per CDR3 protein. The sample lists around 7,800 distinct CDR3 sequences; about 39% were seen once. Antigens for these TCRs are unknown. The sample's treatment: approximately 11-day PBMC culture with coronavirus spike peptide pools or control peptides (ViraFEST assay). An unexposed donor provided the CD4+ T cells, which were collected before the COVID-19 pandemic (2011-2018). Sequencing input: CD4+ T cells from blood, cultured in vitro. The receptor set was obtained from a human donor in good health.

The chain employs TRBV27 and TRBJ2-2, with a possible D match to TRBD2 (5 bases). The CDR3 runs to 14 residues. Germline lookup yields CDR1 MNHEY and CDR2 SMNVEV (reference sequence). With 4 bases removed from V and 2 bases from J, the gap between germline ends came to 8 bases. The CDR3 DNA reads as TGTGCCAGCAGTTCGCGGGCCAACACCGGGGAGCTGTTTTTT. Amino acid sequence: CASSSRANTGELFF.

This clonotype occurred a few times. V is TRBV7-9 and J is TRBJ1-6; 8 positions match TRBD1. The trim removed 7 bases at V and 9 bases at J, leaving 8 bases unmatched. The CDR3 totals 14 residues. In germline, CDR1 is SEHNR, CDR2 FQNEAQ (reference sequence). The CDR3 loop reads CASTPGQESSPLHF. The CDR3 coding sequence is TGTGCCAGCACACCGGGACAGGAAAGTTCACCCCTCCACTTT.

The chain carries TRBV7-8 and TRBJ2-1; 8 positions match TRBD2. CDR3 length equals 13 residues. With V trimmed by 5 bases and J by 5 bases, 2 bases remained unmatched. CDR1 SGHVS and CDR2 FQNEAQ come from the germline V gene. The CDR3 is CASSVTSDNEQFF. The CDR3 DNA is TGTGCCAGCAGCGTGACTAGCGACAATGAGCAGTTCTTC.

This clonotype was counted a few times. This chain joins TRBV12-3 or TRBV12-4 and TRBJ1-6; D is unresolved. The length of the CDR3 is 15 residues. The V end lost 7 bases, the J end lost 7 bases, and 17 bases lay between the germline ends. For the CDR3, the DNA is TGTGCCAGCACCACCTTAAAGGGCCGGAATTCACCCCTCCACTTT. Protein sequence: CASTTLKGRNSPLHF.

The chain uses TRBV27 and TRBJ2-6; no clear D gene. This CDR3 contains 15 residues. In germline, CDR1 is MNHEY, CDR2 SMNVEV (reference sequence). The V end lost 5 bases, the J end lost 0 bases, and 8 bases lay between the germline ends. CDR3 in amino acids: CASSPDGSGANVLTF. The CDR3, as DNA: TGTGCCAGCAGTCCCGACGGCTCTGGGGCCAACGTCCTGACTTTC.

V gene TRBV5-1 combines with J gene TRBJ2-3, with D perhaps assigned TRBD1 or TRBD2 (5 bases each). V was shortened by 4 bases and J by 0 bases, with 9 bases between the two germline ends. Germline-derived CDR1 and CDR2 are SGHRS and YFSETQ. There are 14 residues in the CDR3. Here the CDR3 reads CASSNRTSTDTQYF. In DNA, the CDR3 is TGCGCCAGCAGCAACAGGACTAGCACAGATACGCAGTATTTT. The variable domain in full, with the rest retrieved from reference TRBV5-1 and TRBJ2-3, is KAGVTQTPRYLIKTRGQQVTLSCSPISGHRSVSWYQQTPGQGLQFLFEYFSETQRNKGNFPGRFSGRQFSNSRSEMNVSTLELGDSALYLCASSNRTSTDTQYFGPGTRLTVL.

This chain uses TRBV6-5 with TRBJ1-1; 7 bases map to TRBD1. Germline values: CDR1 MNHEY, CDR2 SVGAGI. With 4 bases clipped from V and 4 bases from J, the junction kept 6 bases outside the gene matches. There are 14 residues in the CDR3. CDR3 amino acids: CASSLNQGGTEAFF. In nucleotides, the CDR3 is TGTGCCAGCAGTTTGAATCAGGGGGGCACTGAAGCTTTCTTT.